The sequence of this T cell receptor (beta chain) was determined in a study of CD4 and CD8 cells across lung adenocarcinoma regions. Samples came from patients with localized non-small cell lung adenocarcinoma. The CDR3 runs to 14 residues. In germline, CDR1 is MNHEY, CDR2 SMNVEV (reference sequence). TCRdb independently ran MiXCR on the PCR reads; one entry per CDR3 protein. The table lists more than 6,000 distinct CDR3 sequences, roughly three fifths of them singletons, with over 20% in the top ten. The genes are TRBV27 and TRBJ2-1; maybe TRBD1 (6 bases). TRBJ2-7 matches the DNA end more closely, so the J call is doubtful. Sequencing input: CD4+ T cells from the center of a lung tumor. The TCR comes from a female donor with lung adenocarcinoma. The CD4 and CD8 labels of this study may be unreliable. Here the CDR3 DNA reads TGTGCCAGCAGTTTCGGCAGGGGACACTACGAGCAGTACTTC. As protein: CASSFGRGHYEQYF.